This TCR beta chain was recorded in a study of shared clonotypes between healthy human individuals (dated by TCRdb to 2020 to 2022). Concerning the study at large: A couple of women and three men aged 18 to 49 years were included in the cohort. For each donor, CD4 naive and CD4 memory were each run on three plates, CD8 naive on two plates, and CD8 memory on one plate. The study deeply sequenced blood TCR repertoires of five healthy adults to estimate repertoire size and the extent of clonotype sharing between individuals. Different laboratories and diverse techniques were used to prepare libraries and sequence TCR repertoires, to increase sequencing depth and limit assay-specific biases. Between about 0.8 and 9 billion PBMCs per donor were obtained by leukapheresis.

The CDR3 holds 12 amino acids from the cysteine to the phenylalanine. Only CDR3 DNA remains: 36 bases, in frame from the first base. V is clipped by 4 bases and J by 2 bases, and the sequence between their germline boundaries is 6 bases long. The germline V gene supplies CDR1 SQVTM and CDR2 ANQGSEA. TCR CDR3 regions were amplified from genomic DNA by multiplex PCR using the deep immunoSEQ assay. Genomic DNA extracted from each cell subset was distributed evenly over all wells of several immunoSEQ 96-well plates, and each plate served as one replicate. For sorted subsets, each replicate PCR was loaded with approximately 190 ng genomic DNA, equivalent to 30,000 or so T cell genomes. The purified libraries were quantified using a Qubit 3.0 fluorometer, sized with a Bioanalyzer 2100, and then quantified again using the KAPA Library Quantification kit. A separate single-read 150-cycle Illumina NextSeq 550 flow cell was used to sequence each immunoSEQ 96-well plate. Under the source paper's analysis protocol: Because the immunoSEQ output included only junctional sequences and no quality scores, the filtering could not be the same as the filtering used for full-length reads. To assign V/J genes and CDR3, sequences were annotated using PyIR, a Python wrapper for IgBLAST v1.9, with IMGT germline references. Reads were removed for weak V/J assignments (E-value above 1e-6), missing CDR3, stop codons, out-of-frame junctions, or ambiguous translated residues. V3J clonotypes were defined as sequences sharing an identical inferred V gene, J gene, and CDR3 amino acid sequence. Percentage overlap between repertoires was calculated by dividing the number of shared unique clonotypes by the size of the smaller repertoire. Richness of each repertoire was evaluated using RTK rarefaction, the Chao1 estimator, and Recon v2.1 estimates of unobserved clonotypes. OLGA was used to compute generation probabilities for all TCRbeta clonotypes that the gDNA method yielded from a handful of donors. Imported from immuneACCESS, the table was reduced by TCRdb to in-frame sequences with V and J called. These copies leave out some clones; in studies compared against another copy, an unresolved V gene accounts for under half, and the cause of the remainder is not known. That table furnishes V, J and clone size, whereas the DNA furnished D and trimming. The sample records over 2 million clones, 80% to 95% of which are singletons. The ten largest clones represent about 0.36% of the sample.

As concerns this clone: Its antigen target is currently unknown. No base-level quality is on record; no much larger clone is a single base apart. Distinct nucleotide sequences in the sample also encode this CDR3.

General study outcomes and caveats: Incomplete sequencing was indicated by rarefaction of sorted-subset datasets, despite the large sequencing depth. Naive subsets generally had larger estimated clonotype richness than memory subsets did. Higher generation probabilities were observed for clonotypes shared by all four sorted-subset donors than for non-shared clonotypes. Pairwise subsampling led to the expectation that sequencing depth would affect the degree of clonotype sharing among donors. Sharing across a handful of donors was observed for approximately 4.6% of naive CD4, about 4% of naive CD8, about 2.3% of memory CD4, and about 0.38% of memory CD8 clonotypes. Sampling was restricted to blood, and TCR repertoires in tissues likely differ from the TCR repertoires found in blood. The small number of donors limited the genetic and exposure-history diversity represented.

Donors were healthy HIV-negative adults with no recently reported acute infections or vaccinations. Every donor was a Caucasian adult living in Nashville, Tennessee, USA. CD4+ T cells were enriched by magnetic negative selection; naive cells were then positively selected on CD45RA, and the negative fraction formed the memory subset. Blood was collected by leukapheresis, and PBMCs were isolated by Ficoll-Histopaque density gradient centrifugation and then cryopreserved in liquid nitrogen vapor phase. Analytical flow cytometry was used to check the purity and quantity of each magnetically sorted T cell population. Genomic DNA was isolated from every sorted fraction and measured by UV absorbance on a Nanodrop 2000c.

The TCR sequence derives from a man between 18 and 29 years old in good health. Some clones in this sample may be carry-over from other donors' samples. The sequencing input was naive CD4+ T cells from PBMCs. Taken with the paper, the label for cell subset or site translates to: CD45RA+ positively selected. In this chain, TRBV29-1 is recombined with TRBJ1-5, with TRBD1 as a weak D call on 5 bases. At the DNA level, the sequence is TGCAGCGTTGGGGGCGGCAATCAGCCCCAGCATTTT. The translation is CSVGGGNQPQHF.